The text below deals with one T cell receptor beta chain. What this receptor recognizes is not known. It has no much larger one-base neighbor in the sample; base qualities were not kept. The same CDR3 arises from other DNA sequences in this sample as well. The donors were healthy, HIV-negative adults with no recently reported acute infections or vaccinations. Only Caucasian adults living in Nashville, Tennessee, USA were represented among the donors. Magnetic negative selection was used to enrich CD4+ T cells, after which naive cells were positively selected on CD45RA and the negative fraction became the memory subset. Blood was collected by leukapheresis, and PBMCs were isolated by Ficoll-Histopaque density gradient centrifugation and then cryopreserved in liquid nitrogen vapor phase. Analytical flow cytometry was used to check the purity and quantity of every magnetically sorted T cell population. Genomic DNA was isolated from every sorted fraction and measured by UV absorbance on a Nanodrop 2000c.

Using the deep immunoSEQ assay, TCR CDR3 regions were amplified from genomic DNA by multiplex PCR. Extracted genomic DNA from each cell subset was distributed evenly across all wells of several immunoSEQ 96-well plates, and each plate was treated as a replicate. For sorted subsets, about 220 ng of genomic DNA, equivalent to 25,000 to 30,000 T cell genomes, went into each replicate PCR. The purified libraries were quantified using a Qubit 3.0 fluorometer, sized with a Bioanalyzer 2100, and then quantified again using the KAPA Library Quantification kit. Each immunoSEQ 96-well plate was sequenced on its own single-read 150-cycle Illumina NextSeq 550 flow cell. The paper's data handling went like this. Because the immunoSEQ output included only junctional sequences and no quality scores, the filtering could not be the same as the filtering used for full-length reads. Sequences were annotated with PyIR, a Python wrapper for IgBLAST v1.9, and V/J genes and CDR3 were assigned using IMGT germline references. Any read was removed if the V/J assignment was weak (E-value above 1e-6), the CDR3 was missing, or the read contained stop codons, out-of-frame junctions, or ambiguous translated residues. V3J clonotypes were defined as sequences sharing an identical inferred V gene, J gene, and CDR3 amino acid sequence. Percentage overlap between repertoires was computed as shared unique clonotypes divided by the size of the smaller repertoire. Repertoire richness was assessed with RTK rarefaction, the Chao1 estimator, and Recon v2.1 estimates of unobserved clonotypes. Generation probabilities for all TCRbeta clonotypes obtained by the gDNA method from a few donors were computed using OLGA. Not all clones reach the TCRdb copy of this immuneACCESS table, which keeps in-frame sequences only. Checked studies attribute under half of the gap to unresolved V genes and leave the rest unexplained. V, J and clone size derive from that table, while D and trimming were established from the DNA sequence. This sample holds about 680,000 clones; approximately 74% were observed only once. Approximately 1.6% of the sample is held by the ten biggest clonotypes.

The germline V gene encodes CDR1 MGHRA and CDR2 YSYEKL. The CDR3 starts with the cysteine, ends with the phenylalanine, and has 15 residues. The only DNA kept is the CDR3, 45 bases in frame from the first base. V is trimmed back by 3 bases and J by 0 bases, and the junction contains 3 bases that no gene match accounts for. These data are taken from a study of shared clonotypes between healthy human individuals (dated by TCRdb to about 2020). The study in broad terms: The cohort comprised two women and three men aged 18 to 49 years. Per donor, three plates each were used for CD4 naive and CD4 memory, two for CD8 naive, and one for CD8 memory. To estimate repertoire size and how much clonotype sharing occurs between individuals, the study deeply sequenced the blood TCR repertoires of about five healthy adults. To increase sequencing depth and limit assay-specific biases, TCR repertoire library preparation and sequencing were carried out by different laboratories using diverse techniques. Each donor's leukapheresis produced roughly between about 0.85 and 10 billion PBMCs. What the authors observed across the whole study: Based on pairwise subsampling, the degree of clonotype sharing among donors was expected to be affected by sequencing depth. Naive subsets generally had larger estimated clonotype richness than memory subsets. Higher generation probabilities were observed for clonotypes shared by all four sorted-subset donors than for non-shared clonotypes. Because the study included only a small number of donors, the genetic and exposure-history diversity represented was limited. Rarefaction of sorted-subset datasets indicated incomplete sequencing despite the large sequencing depth. Only blood was sampled, and tissue TCR repertoires likely differ from those in blood. Across four donors, 5% to 6% of naive CD4, approximately 4% of naive CD8, roughly 2.3% of memory CD4, and over 0.35% of memory CD8 clonotypes were shared.

Sequencing was carried out using memory CD4+ T cells sorted from blood. Sample cell subset or site, as interpreted from the label and publication: CD45RA-negative fraction. The sequence derives from a woman aged 30 to 39 in good health. The chain is encoded by TRBV4-1 joined to TRBJ2-7, with 9 junctional bases fitting TRBD1. Here the CDR3 is given as CASSHPGQGSYEQYF. The sequence in DNA is TGCGCCAGCAGCCATCCGGGACAGGGCTCCTACGAGCAGTACTTC.